This record concerns one TCR beta chain sequence. It lacks a known antigen. No much larger clone exists at a distance of one base, and base qualities are not known. Counted from cysteine to phenylalanine, this CDR3 has 17 amino acids. This entry keeps only the CDR3 DNA: 51 bases, framed from base 1. The germline V gene (reference sequence) supplies CDR1 SEHNR and CDR2 FQNEAQ. Compared with germline, V lacks 1 base and J lacks 1 base; bases without a gene match: 7. TCRbeta CDR3 regions were amplified from genomic DNA using the immunoSEQ Assay, a bias-controlled multiplex PCR. The original pipeline was this. Within the assay, amplification of reference gene primers was used to estimate how many nucleated cells each sample contained. To quantify the absolute abundance of each unique TCRbeta CDR3 rearrangement, sequence reads were collapsed and filtered. Productive Simpson clonality was computed per sample as the square root of Simpson's diversity index over productive rearrangements. Held by TCRdb, this immuneACCESS table contains in-frame sequences only and omits some clones. Under half of the omission traces to an unresolved V gene where checked; the cause of the rest is unknown. Clonal size and the V and J genes are those of that table, whereas D and trimming came from the DNA. This sample is represented by 200,000 to 250,000 clones; about four fifths of them were singletons. Roughly 3.5% of the sample lies in the top ten.

In the prospective study, participants were roughly 18 to 90 years old, resided in about 25 geographic areas of the United States, and were enrolled through a virtual design. In the prospective study, participants were assigned to cohorts based on the clinical history participants reported in a screening survey and a study questionnaire. ImmuneRACE Cohort 3 recovered participants were defined by two consecutive negative NP/OP PCR tests, healthcare professional clearance, or symptom resolution. In the prospective study, whole blood, serum and a nasopharyngeal or oropharyngeal swab were collected from each participant by mobile phlebotomists. Prospective study participants could optionally give additional blood draws and questionnaires over an approximately two-month period. Before DNA extraction, prospective study blood samples were shipped either frozen or at room temperature. This entry is derived from a study of blood T cell repertoires in COVID-19 (dated by TCRdb to between 2020 and 2021). About the study as a whole: The collaborator samples originated in the United States, Italy and Spain and spanned the acute and convalescent phases of COVID-19. The prospective study material was composed of cDNA or gDNA derived from T cells, B-cell-depleted T cells, or PBMCs. The repertoires were made available in a free public database intended to serve as a resource for research on the immune response to SARS-CoV-2. Where available, HLA class I and class II types were taken from metadata supplied by the sample provider and were not determined by assay-based typing. The dataset comprised deeply sampled blood TCRbeta repertoires from subjects exposed to, actively infected with, or recovered from COVID-19. The samples were drawn from two sources: the first 160 participants of the ongoing ImmuneRACE study, and some 1,300 subjects contributed by 6 global collaborators. Nearly every sample came with metadata listing a de-identified subject ID, COVID-19 status, age in years and sex.

Overall study outcomes, separate from this receptor: The amount of clinical and demographic metadata varied by source and participant and was provided uncurated.

Recombination linked TRBV7-9 to TRBJ1-5; TRBD1 aligns with 7 central bases. The origin of this receptor is a woman aged 55-69 years who had recovered from COVID-19. Sequenced material: PBMCs or T cells enriched from blood (not recorded which). The nucleotides are TGTGCCAGCAGCTTAGGACAGGGCGAGATCAGCAATCAGCCCCAGCATTTT. This sequence encodes CASSLGQGEISNQPQHF.